The 23 T cell receptor beta chains below were found in one sample sequenced in a study of blood T cell repertoires in COVID-19. Repertoires were generated with immunoSEQ multiplex PCR, while TCRdb's copy carries only in-frame clones and drops some. The data hold about 480,000 clones, with over 75% observed a single time. Sequencing was done on a sample of PBMCs or T cells enriched from blood (not recorded which). The receptors were gathered from a woman between 35 and 50 years old who had recovered from COVID-19.

This clone is a singleton in its sample. V and J are TRBV13 and TRBJ2-7; TRBD1 matches at 7 bases. The CDR3 has 15 residues. The ends lost 4 bases at V and 4 bases at J; junction bases unmatched: 10. Germline V gene data show CDR1 as PRHDT and CDR2 as FYEKMQ (reference sequence). CDR3 sequence: CASSSPTGAKYEQYF. CDR3 in DNA: TGTGCCAGCAGCTCCCCCACAGGGGCGAAGTACGAGCAGTACTTC. Complete variable domain (other parts from reference TRBV13 and TRBJ2-7): AAGVIQSPRHLIKEKRETATLKCYPIPRHDTVYWYQQGPGQDPQFLISFYEKMQSDKGSIPDRFSAQQFSDYHSELNMSSLELGDSALYFCASSSPTGAKYEQYFGPGTRLTVT.

V usage is TRBV5-5 and J usage is TRBJ1-2; maybe TRBD1 (6 bases). The germline CDR1 and CDR2 sequences are SGHKS and YYEKEE (reference sequence). V dropped 0 bases and J dropped 4 bases, with 10 bases sitting between them. The CDR3 consists of 14 residues. CDR3 DNA: TGTGCCAGCAGCTTGGGGCAGGGGAGCTATGGCTACACCTTC. Its protein product is CASSLGQGSYGYTF. Variable domain in full (rest from reference TRBV5-5 and TRBJ1-2): DAGVTQSPTHLIKTRGQQVTLRCSPISGHKSVSWYQQVLGQGPQFIFQYYEKEERGRGNFPDRFSARQFPNYSSELNVNALLLGDSALYLCASSLGQGSYGYTFGSGTRLTVV.

The V call is TRBV18, the J call TRBJ2-1, with D perhaps TRBD1 (5 bases). This CDR3 spans 15 amino acids. Trimming pared 2 bases from V and 7 bases from J, leaving 15 bases between. Germline V gene lookup returns CDR1 KGHSH and CDR2 LQKENI. The CDR3 loop is CASSPRRDRNNEQFF. The CDR3 region has the DNA TGTGCCAGCTCACCAAGGCGTGACAGAAATAATGAGCAGTTCTTC.

J is TRBJ2-2 and V is TRBV4-1; a possible D gene is TRBD2 (6 bases). The CDR3 covers 18 residues. V dropped 1 base and J dropped 4 bases, with 19 bases sitting between them. In germline, CDR1 is MGHRA, CDR2 YSYEKL. DNA for the CDR3: TGCGCCAGCAGCCAAGGAAGGGTGGGGGGTAGCGCCACCGGGGAGCTGTTTTTT. Translated, it gives CASSQGRVGGSATGELFF.

The chain is built from TRBV5-4 and TRBJ1-2; tentatively, D is TRBD1 (5 bases). Germline V gives CDR1 SGHNT, CDR2 YYREEE (reference sequence). This CDR3 has 14 amino acids. V lost 4 bases to trimming and J lost 1 base, with 11 bases between them. The CDR3 DNA reads as TGTGCCAGCAGCCCCAGACAGCTTAACTATGGCTACACCTTC. Its protein product is CASSPRQLNYGYTF. Full variable domain (outside the CDR3, taken from reference TRBV5-4 and TRBJ1-2): ETGVTQSPTHLIKTRGQQVTLRCSSQSGHNTVSWYQQALGQGPQFIFQYYREEENGRGNFPPRFSGLQFPNYSSELNVNALELDDSALYLCASSPRQLNYGYTFGSGTRLTVV.

CDR3 loop: CASSFGAGGTTNEKLFF. For the CDR3, the DNA is TGTGCCAGCAGCTTCGGGGCAGGGGGAACAACTAATGAAAAACTGTTTTTT. The chain links TRBV5-8 to TRBJ1-4, with TRBD1 identical over 7 bases. The length of the CDR3 is 17 residues. Germline V gene data show CDR1 as SGHTS and CDR2 as YDEGEE. The J segment lost 0 bases and the V segment lost 2 bases, leaving 7 bases of the junction unmatched. The full variable domain, rest sourced from reference TRBV5-8 and TRBJ1-4, is EAGVTQSPTHLIKTRGQQATLRCSPISGHTSVYWYQQALGLGLQFLLWYDEGEERNRGNFPPRFSGRQFPNYSSELNVNALELEDSALYLCASSFGAGGTTNEKLFFGSGTQLSVL.

In DNA, the CDR3 is TGTGCCAGCAGTTTAGGTCAGGGGGCCTACGAGCAGTACTTC. This encodes CASSLGQGAYEQYF. J is TRBJ2-7 and V is TRBV27, with TRBD1 matching over 7 bases. CDR1 is MNHEY, CDR2 SMNVEV, per germline (reference sequence). The CDR3 runs 14 residues. Trimming removed 2 bases from V and 2 bases from J; junction bases left unmatched: 3.

The chain links TRBV30 to TRBJ1-3, with unresolved D. Trimming removed 7 bases at V and 8 bases at J, with 21 bases between. The germline gives CDR1 GTSNPN, CDR2 SVGIG (reference sequence). This CDR3 is built from 14 residues. CDR3 in amino acids: CASQQWRFGDTIYF. The DNA of the CDR3 is TGTGCCTCCCAACAGTGGAGGTTTGGGGACACCATATATTTT.

This chain links TRBV5-3 with TRBJ2-7, with D perhaps TRBD2 (6 bases). TRBV5-3 is an open reading frame, and its role is uncertain. The V gene lost 0 bases and the J gene lost 3 bases, with 10 bases spanning the gap. The CDR3 length is 14 residues. The CDR3 bases are TGTGCCAGAAGCTTGGCGGGAGTGGGCTACGAGCAGTACTTC. Translated, it gives CARSLAGVGYEQYF.

The chain carries TRBV6-2 or TRBV6-3 and TRBJ2-2; TRBD2 agrees at 9 bases. The CDR3 runs 17 residues. Unmatched junction bases numbered 8, after V lost 5 bases and J lost 1 base. Germline assignment: CDR1 MNHEY and CDR2 SVGEGT. The CDR3 loop is CASSNLLLAGNTGELFF. DNA for the CDR3: TGTGCCAGCAGTAACCTACTACTAGCGGGGAACACCGGGGAGCTGTTTTTT.

This chain connects TRBV7-9 to TRBJ2-5, with TRBD2 matching 9 bases. This CDR3 comprises 18 residues. The germline V gene has CDR1 SEHNR and CDR2 FQNEAQ (reference sequence). The ends lost 3 bases at V and 2 bases at J; junction bases unmatched: 13. The CDR3 bases are TGTGCCAGCAGCTTTTCCCGCGGCGCGGGAGGGGCACAAGAGACCCAGTACTTC. Its protein product is CASSFSRGAGGAQETQYF.

The rearrangement links TRBV6-1 to TRBJ2-7; a possible D gene is TRBD2 (6 bases). V was trimmed by 2 bases and J by 6 bases, leaving 8 bases between them. The CDR3 is made up of 12 amino acids. CDR1 and CDR2 from the germline V gene are MNHNS and SASEGT. CDR3 loop: CASSEWGGEQYF. The CDR3 nucleotides are TGTGCCAGCAGTGAATGGGGAGGCGAGCAGTACTTC.

V is TRBV7-2 and J is TRBJ2-7; perhaps TRBD2 as D (6 bases). The CDR3 is 12 amino acids. Germline V gene lookup returns CDR1 SGHTA and CDR2 FQGNSA. The germline V and J ends were trimmed by 5 bases and 6 bases, with 11 bases remaining between them. The CDR3 sequence is CASSRRAGEQYF. CDR3 sequence (DNA): TGTGCCAGCAGCCGGAGGGCGGGCGAGCAGTACTTC. Supplemented by reference TRBV7-2 and TRBJ2-7, the full variable domain reads GAGVSQSPSNKVTEKGKDVELRCDPISGHTALYWYRQSLGQGLEFLIYFQGNSAPDKSGLPSDRFSAERTGGSVSTLTIQRTQQEDSAVYLCASSRRAGEQYFGPGTRLTVT.

This chain uses TRBV12-3 or TRBV12-4 with TRBJ1-5, with D possibly being TRBD1 (5 bases). The CDR3 consists of 13 residues. Trimming cost V 5 bases and J 7 bases, with 12 bases left between them. The CDR3 DNA reads TGTGCCAGCAGTCAGGGTTACGGGCAGCCCCAGCATTTT. Translated, it gives CASSQGYGQPQHF.

The V gene is TRBV3-1 (or the pseudogene TRBV3-2), the J gene TRBJ1-2, with 7 nucleotides matching TRBD1. CDR1 is LGHDT, CDR2 YNNKEL, per germline (reference sequence). The V and J ends lost 1 base and 0 bases, in that order; junction bases with no gene match: 14. This CDR3 comprises 19 residues. CDR3 nucleotide sequence: TGTGCCAGCAGCCAAGTGGTGACGAGGGGGCCCCGCTCTAACTATGGCTACACCTTC. As protein: CASSQVVTRGPRSNYGYTF.

The sample holds one count of this clone. The chain couples TRBV6-6 to TRBJ2-7; D unresolved. V lost 0 bases and J lost 0, with 9 bases in between. The CDR3 is 15 amino acids. From germline, CDR1 is MNHNY and CDR2 SVGAGI (reference sequence). The CDR3 here is CASSYSASVSYEQYF. The CDR3 DNA sequence: TGTGCCAGCAGTTACTCGGCAAGCGTCTCCTACGAGCAGTACTTC.

V and J are TRBV4-3 and TRBJ1-2, with 9 bases that match TRBD1. Germline CDR1 LGHNA, CDR2 YSLEER. V trimming: 0 bases; J trimming: 4 bases; junction bases outside the gene matches: 9. This CDR3 region has 17 residues. CDR3 coding DNA: TGCGCCAGCAGCCAAGATCGGACGACAGGGGGTGGCTATGGCTACACCTTC. This gives the protein CASSQDRTTGGGYGYTF.

The CDR3 coding sequence is TGTGCCAGCAGCTTGGACGGGGGTGGTAGAAGCAATCAGCCCCAGCATTTT. It codes for CASSLDGGGRSNQPQHF. The chain carries TRBV5-4 and TRBJ1-5, with TRBD1 as a possible D gene (5 bases). The germline V gene encodes CDR1 SGHNT and CDR2 YYREEE (reference sequence). The CDR3 extends over 17 amino acids. The V and J ends lost 0 bases and 1 base respectively, with 14 bases between them.

The chain employs TRBV27 and TRBJ1-1, with D possibly matching TRBD1 (6 bases). The CDR3 spans 21 residues. The ends were cut back, 6 bases at V and 4 bases at J, with 36 bases in the middle. The germline CDR1 and CDR2 sequences are MNHEY and SMNVEV (reference sequence). The CDR3: CASRRLRTWELQGRLGTEAFF. CDR3 nucleotides: TGTGCCAGCAGGCGCTTAAGGACCTGGGAGTTACAGGGACGTTTGGGCACTGAAGCTTTCTTT.

A few counts support this clone. The chain combines TRBV5-6 with TRBJ1-1; D possibly corresponds to TRBD1 (5 bases). V lost 4 bases to trimming and J lost 2 bases, with 12 bases between them. In germline, CDR1 is SGHDT, CDR2 YYEEEE. The CDR3 is 14 residues long. The CDR3 here is CASSVPGLNTEAFF. The CDR3 DNA sequence: TGTGCCAGCAGCGTCCCGGGACTCAACACTGAAGCTTTCTTT.

The chain joins TRBV6-5 to TRBJ2-3, with 8 bases lining up with TRBD2. The germline V gene has CDR1 MNHEY and CDR2 SVGAGI. The CDR3 contains 14 residues. The V and J ends lost 7 bases and 5 bases, in that order; junction bases with no gene match: 8. The CDR3 reads CASIPGLGGDTQYF. The CDR3 nucleotides read TGTGCCAGCATCCCGGGACTAGGTGGAGATACGCAGTATTTT.

The chain is built from TRBV2 and TRBJ2-1; 11 bases match TRBD2. The CDR3 has 18 residues. The V gene's germline CDR1 is SNHLY and CDR2 FYNNEI. V shed 0 bases, J shed 1 base, and the junction held 5 bases outside the gene matches. CDR3 coding DNA: TGTGCCAGCAGTGAAGCGCGAGTAGCGGGGGGGTCCTACAATGAGCAGTTCTTC. Amino acids: CASSEARVAGGSYNEQFF.

Regarding this clone: This sample also contains other DNA sequences that code for the same CDR3. This chain uses TRBV29-1 with TRBJ1-1; TRBD1 is a possible D gene (5 bases). Germline V gene data show CDR1 as SQVTM and CDR2 as ANQGSEA. Trimming cost V 2 bases and J 4 bases, with 8 bases left between them. The CDR3 extends over 12 amino acids. The CDR3 loop is CSVEQGSTEAFF. The DNA of the CDR3 is TGCAGCGTTGAACAGGGTAGCACTGAAGCTTTCTTT.